In this sample, the clone carrying this TCR beta chain turned up a few times. Its antigen remains unknown. The repertoire was sequenced with immunoSEQ multiplex PCR; TCRdb's copy has only in-frame clones and lacks some. The table has around 70,000 clones, approximately 78% seen once; the top ten hold less than 7.5%. The sample is drawn from a study of OX40 agonist ivuxolimab in advanced cancers. The CDR3 sequence is 15 residues long. The V segment lost 4 bases and the J segment 3 bases; nucleotides outside the gene matches: 5. Germline lookup yields CDR1 SGHRS and CDR2 YFSETQ. Findings and limits, study-wide: Expanded peripheral T cell antigen specificity was not determined. Among the lowest levels of clonal expansion were found in partial responders at 0.1-3.0 mg/kg.

Sequenced here: CD4+ or CD8+ T cells sorted from blood, sampled in a trial of the OX40 agonist ivuxolimab. The chain uses TRBV5-1 and TRBJ2-7; TRBD2 agrees at 12 bases. This TCR derives from an adult with an advanced solid tumor such as melanoma, head and neck, liver or kidney cancer. The CDR3 nucleotides are TGCGCCAGCAGCCTGACTAGCGGGAGCTACTACGAGCAGTACTTC. Translating it yields CASSLTSGSYYEQYF. Full variable domain (rest looked up from reference TRBV5-1 and TRBJ2-7): KAGVTQTPRYLIKTRGQQVTLSCSPISGHRSVSWYQQTPGQGLQFLFEYFSETQRNKGNFPGRFSGRQFSNSRSEMNVSTLELGDSALYLCASSLTSGSYYEQYFGPGTRLTVT.